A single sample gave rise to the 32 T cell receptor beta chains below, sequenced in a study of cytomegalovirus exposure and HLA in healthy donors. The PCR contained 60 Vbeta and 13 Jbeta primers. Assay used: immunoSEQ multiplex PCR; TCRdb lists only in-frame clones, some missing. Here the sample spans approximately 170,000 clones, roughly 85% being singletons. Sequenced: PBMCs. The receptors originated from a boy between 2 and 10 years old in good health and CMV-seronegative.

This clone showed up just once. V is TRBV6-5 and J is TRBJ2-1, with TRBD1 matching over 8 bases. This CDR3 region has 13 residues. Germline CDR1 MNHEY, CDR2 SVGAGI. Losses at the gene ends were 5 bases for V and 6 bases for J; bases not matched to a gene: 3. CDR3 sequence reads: CASSTDRGNEQFF. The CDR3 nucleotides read TGTGCCAGCAGTACCGACAGGGGCAATGAGCAGTTCTTC.

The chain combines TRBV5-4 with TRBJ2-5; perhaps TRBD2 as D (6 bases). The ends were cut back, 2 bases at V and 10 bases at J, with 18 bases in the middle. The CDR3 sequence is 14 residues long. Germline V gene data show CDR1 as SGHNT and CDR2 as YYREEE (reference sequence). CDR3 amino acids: CASSLDTGVRGQYF. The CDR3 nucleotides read TGTGCCAGCAGCTTAGACACGGGAGTAAGGGGCCAGTACTTC.

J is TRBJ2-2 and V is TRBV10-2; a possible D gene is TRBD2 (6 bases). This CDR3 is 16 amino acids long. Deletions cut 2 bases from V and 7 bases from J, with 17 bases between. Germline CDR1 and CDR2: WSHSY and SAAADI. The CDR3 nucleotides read TGCGCCAGCAGTGAGGCCGGCGGGACCCTCCTCGGGGAGCTGTTTTTT. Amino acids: CASSEAGGTLLGELFF.

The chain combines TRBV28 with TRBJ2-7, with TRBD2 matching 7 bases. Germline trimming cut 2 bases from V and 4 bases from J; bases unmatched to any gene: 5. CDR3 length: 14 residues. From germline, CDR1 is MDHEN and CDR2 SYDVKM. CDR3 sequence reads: CASSLRPSGYEQYF. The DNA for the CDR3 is TGTGCCAGCAGTTTACGGCCTAGCGGATACGAGCAGTACTTC.

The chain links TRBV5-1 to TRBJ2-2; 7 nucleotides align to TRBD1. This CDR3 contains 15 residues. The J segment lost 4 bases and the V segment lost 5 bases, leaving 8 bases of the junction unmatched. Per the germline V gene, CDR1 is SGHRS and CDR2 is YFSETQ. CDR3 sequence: CASRPRGQLTGELFF. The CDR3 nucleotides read TGCGCCAGCAGACCGAGGGGGCAGCTCACCGGGGAGCTGTTTTTT. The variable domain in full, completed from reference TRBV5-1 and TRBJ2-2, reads KAGVTQTPRYLIKTRGQQVTLSCSPISGHRSVSWYQQTPGQGLQFLFEYFSETQRNKGNFPGRFSGRQFSNSRSEMNVSTLELGDSALYLCASRPRGQLTGELFFGEGSRLTVL.

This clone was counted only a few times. Here the CDR3 reads CASSSPWAGDTDTQYF. CDR3 sequence (DNA): TGTGCCAGCAGCTCGCCATGGGCGGGAGACACAGATACGCAGTATTTT. V gene TRBV11-1 combines with J gene TRBJ2-3; 7 nucleotides match TRBD2. The CDR3 loop spans 16 amino acids. Germline V lookup: CDR1 SGHAT, CDR2 FQDESV (reference sequence). Trimming removed 4 bases from V and 2 bases from J; junction bases left unmatched: 9.

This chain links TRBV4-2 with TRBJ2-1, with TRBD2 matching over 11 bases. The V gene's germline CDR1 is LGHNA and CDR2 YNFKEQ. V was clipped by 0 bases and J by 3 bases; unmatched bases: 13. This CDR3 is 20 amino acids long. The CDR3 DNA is TGTGCCAGCAGCCAAGATAGAAGACTAGCGGGGACCCTCTTCTACAATGAGCAGTTCTTC. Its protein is CASSQDRRLAGTLFYNEQFF.

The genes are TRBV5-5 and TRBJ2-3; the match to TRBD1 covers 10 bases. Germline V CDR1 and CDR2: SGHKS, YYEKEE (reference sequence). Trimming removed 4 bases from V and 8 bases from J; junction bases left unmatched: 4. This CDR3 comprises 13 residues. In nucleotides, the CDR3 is TGTGCCAGCAGCGTTGGACAGGGGGTTACGCAGTATTTT. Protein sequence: CASSVGQGVTQYF.

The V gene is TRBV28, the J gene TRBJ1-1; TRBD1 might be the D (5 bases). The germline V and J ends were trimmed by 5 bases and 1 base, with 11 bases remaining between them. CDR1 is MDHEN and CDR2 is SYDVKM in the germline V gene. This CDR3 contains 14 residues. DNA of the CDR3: TGTGCCAGCAGTGAGGGGACTCGGAACACTGAAGCTTTCTTT. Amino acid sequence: CASSEGTRNTEAFF.

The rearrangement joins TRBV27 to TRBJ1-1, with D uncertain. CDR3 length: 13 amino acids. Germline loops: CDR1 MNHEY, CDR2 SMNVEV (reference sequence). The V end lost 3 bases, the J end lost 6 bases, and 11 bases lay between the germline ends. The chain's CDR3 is CASSLAIYSEAFF. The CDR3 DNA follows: TGTGCCAGCAGTTTGGCAATTTATTCTGAAGCTTTCTTT.

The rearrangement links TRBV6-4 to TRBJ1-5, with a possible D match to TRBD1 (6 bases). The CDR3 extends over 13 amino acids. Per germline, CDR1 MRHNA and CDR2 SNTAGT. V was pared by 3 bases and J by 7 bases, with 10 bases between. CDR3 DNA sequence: TGTGCCAGCAGTGAAGCCAGGGGCCAGCCCCAGCATTTT. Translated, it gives CASSEARGQPQHF.

This chain's CDR3 is CASSFQTSGGQANTGELFF. CDR3 coding DNA: TGTGCCAGCAGCTTCCAGACTAGCGGGGGGCAAGCGAACACCGGGGAGCTGTTTTTT. The rearrangement links TRBV7-6 to TRBJ2-2; 13 nucleotides align to TRBD2. The V segment lost 3 bases and the J segment 0 bases; nucleotides outside the gene matches: 7. CDR3 size: 19 residues. Germline-derived CDR1 and CDR2 are SGHVS and FNYEAQ. Complete variable domain (other parts from reference TRBV7-6 and TRBJ2-2): GAGVSQSPRYKVTKRGQDVALRCDPISGHVSLYWYRQALGQGPEFLTYFNYEAQQDKSGLPNDRFSAERPEGSISTLTIQRTEQRDSAMYRCASSFQTSGGQANTGELFFGEGSRLTVL.

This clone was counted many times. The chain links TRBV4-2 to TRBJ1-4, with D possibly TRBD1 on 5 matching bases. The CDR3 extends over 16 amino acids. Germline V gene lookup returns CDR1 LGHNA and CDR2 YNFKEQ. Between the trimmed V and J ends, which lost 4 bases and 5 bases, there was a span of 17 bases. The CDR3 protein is CASSPLLDRENEKLFF. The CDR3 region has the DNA TGTGCCAGCAGCCCTTTGCTTGACAGAGAAAATGAAAAACTGTTTTTT.

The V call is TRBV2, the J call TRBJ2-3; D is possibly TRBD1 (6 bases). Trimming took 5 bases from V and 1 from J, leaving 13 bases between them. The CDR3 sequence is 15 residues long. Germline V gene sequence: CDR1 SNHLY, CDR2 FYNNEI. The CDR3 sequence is CASSRRGSGTDTQYF. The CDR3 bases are TGTGCCAGCAGTCGCAGGGGCTCCGGCACAGATACGCAGTATTTT.

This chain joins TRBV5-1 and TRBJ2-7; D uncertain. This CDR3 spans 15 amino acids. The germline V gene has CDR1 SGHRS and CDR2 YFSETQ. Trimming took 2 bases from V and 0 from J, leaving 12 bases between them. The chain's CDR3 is CASSFDGRSSYEQYF. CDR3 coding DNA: TGCGCCAGCAGCTTCGACGGCCGGAGCTCCTACGAGCAGTACTTC.

The CDR3 sequence is CASRLGTSGFGPDTQYF. The CDR3 region has the DNA TGCGCCAGCAGATTAGGGACTAGCGGGTTCGGCCCAGATACGCAGTATTTT. The chain employs TRBV5-1 and TRBJ2-3; 12 nucleotides align to TRBD2. V shed 5 bases, J shed 4 bases, and the junction held 11 bases outside the gene matches. This CDR3 is 17 amino acids long. Per germline, CDR1 SGHRS and CDR2 YFSETQ.

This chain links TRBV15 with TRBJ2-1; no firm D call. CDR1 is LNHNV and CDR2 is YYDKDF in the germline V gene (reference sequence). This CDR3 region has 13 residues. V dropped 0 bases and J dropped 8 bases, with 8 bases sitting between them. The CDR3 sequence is CATSRDPGHEQFF. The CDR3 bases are TGTGCCACCAGCAGAGACCCCGGTCATGAGCAGTTCTTC.

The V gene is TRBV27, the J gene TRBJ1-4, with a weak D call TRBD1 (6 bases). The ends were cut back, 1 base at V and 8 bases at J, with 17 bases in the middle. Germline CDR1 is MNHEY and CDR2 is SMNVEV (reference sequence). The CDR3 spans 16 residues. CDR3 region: CASSLYSRGIGEKLFF. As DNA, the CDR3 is TGTGCCAGCAGTTTATACTCCAGGGGAATCGGGGAAAAACTGTTTTTT.

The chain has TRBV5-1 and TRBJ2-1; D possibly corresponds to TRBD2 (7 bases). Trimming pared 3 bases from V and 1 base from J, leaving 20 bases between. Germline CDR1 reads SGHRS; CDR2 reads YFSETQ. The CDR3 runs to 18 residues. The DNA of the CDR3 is TGCGCCAGCAGCTGGGGGGGGCCCAATCTAAGATCCTACAATGAGCAGTTCTTC. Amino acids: CASSWGGPNLRSYNEQFF.

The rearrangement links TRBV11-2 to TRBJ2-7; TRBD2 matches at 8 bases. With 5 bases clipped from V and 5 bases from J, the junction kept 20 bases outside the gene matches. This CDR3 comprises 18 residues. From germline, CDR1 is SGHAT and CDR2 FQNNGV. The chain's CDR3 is CASSRLKGGTRSFHEQYF. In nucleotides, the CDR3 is TGTGCCAGCAGCCGGCTTAAAGGCGGGACTAGAAGCTTCCACGAGCAGTACTTC.

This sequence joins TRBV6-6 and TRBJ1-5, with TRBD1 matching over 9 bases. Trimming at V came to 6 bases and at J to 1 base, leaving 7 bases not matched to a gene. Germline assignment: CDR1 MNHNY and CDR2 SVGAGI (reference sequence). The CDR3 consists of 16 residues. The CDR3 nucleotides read TGTGCCAGCAGCCTCACAGGGGGCCAGAGCAATCAGCCCCAGCATTTT. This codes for CASSLTGGQSNQPQHF.

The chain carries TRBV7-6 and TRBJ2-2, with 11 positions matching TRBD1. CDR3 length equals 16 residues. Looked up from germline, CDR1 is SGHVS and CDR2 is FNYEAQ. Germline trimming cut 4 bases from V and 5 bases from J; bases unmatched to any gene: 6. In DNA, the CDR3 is TGTGCCAGCAGCTCCCCGGGACAGGGGGTGACCGGGGAGCTGTTTTTT. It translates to CASSSPGQGVTGELFF.

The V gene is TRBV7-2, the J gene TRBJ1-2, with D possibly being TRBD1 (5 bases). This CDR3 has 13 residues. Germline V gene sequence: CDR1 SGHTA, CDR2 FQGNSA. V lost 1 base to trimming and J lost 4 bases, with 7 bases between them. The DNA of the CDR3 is TGTGCCAGCAGCTTAGGACAGTTCTATGGCTACACCTTC. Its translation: CASSLGQFYGYTF.

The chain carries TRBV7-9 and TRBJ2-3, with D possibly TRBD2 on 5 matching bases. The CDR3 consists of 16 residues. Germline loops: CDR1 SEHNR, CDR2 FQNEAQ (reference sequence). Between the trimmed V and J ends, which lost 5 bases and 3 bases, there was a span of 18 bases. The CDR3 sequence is CASSEKYGEGTDTQYF. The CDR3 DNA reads TGTGCCAGCAGCGAAAAATACGGTGAGGGAACAGATACGCAGTATTTT. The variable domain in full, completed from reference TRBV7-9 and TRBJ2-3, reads DTGVSQNPRHKITKRGQNVTFRCDPISEHNRLYWYRQTLGQGPEFLTYFQNEAQLEKSRLLSDRFSAERPKGSFSTLEIQRTEQGDSAMYLCASSEKYGEGTDTQYFGPGTRLTVL.

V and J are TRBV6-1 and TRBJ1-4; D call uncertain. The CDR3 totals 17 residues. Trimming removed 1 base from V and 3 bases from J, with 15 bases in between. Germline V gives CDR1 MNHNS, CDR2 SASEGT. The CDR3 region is CASSEVMAGLANEKLFF. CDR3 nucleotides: TGTGCCAGCAGTGAAGTAATGGCGGGCTTGGCTAATGAAAAACTGTTTTTT.

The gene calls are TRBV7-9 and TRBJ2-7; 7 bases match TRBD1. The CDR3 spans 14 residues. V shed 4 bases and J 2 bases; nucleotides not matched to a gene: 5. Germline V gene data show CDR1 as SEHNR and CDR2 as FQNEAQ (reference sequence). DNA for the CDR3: TGTGCCAGCAGCTCCTCGGACAGGACCTACGAGCAGTACTTC. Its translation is CASSSSDRTYEQYF.

In DNA, the CDR3 is TGTGCCAGCAGCGTAGCTACAGGGTACGGCTACACCTTC. Residues: CASSVATGYGYTF. The J gene is TRBJ1-2, the V gene TRBV9, with D tentatively TRBD1 (6 bases). The CDR3 extends over 13 amino acids. Trimming stripped 0 bases from V and 8 bases from J, with 11 bases between. Germline CDR1 SGDLS, CDR2 YYNGEE.

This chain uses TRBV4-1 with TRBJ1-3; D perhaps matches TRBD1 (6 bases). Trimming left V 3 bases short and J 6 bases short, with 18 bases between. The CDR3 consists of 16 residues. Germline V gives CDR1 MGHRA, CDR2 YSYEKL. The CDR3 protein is CASSQAQQGALNTIYF. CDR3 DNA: TGCGCCAGCAGCCAGGCGCAACAGGGCGCCTTAAACACCATATATTTT.

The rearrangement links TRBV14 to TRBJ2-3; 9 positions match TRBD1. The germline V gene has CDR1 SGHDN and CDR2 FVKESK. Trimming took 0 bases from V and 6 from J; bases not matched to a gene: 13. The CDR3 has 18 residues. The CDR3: CASSQDLQQGALLDTQYF. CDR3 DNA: TGTGCCAGCAGCCAAGACCTACAACAGGGGGCTCTATTGGATACGCAGTATTTT.

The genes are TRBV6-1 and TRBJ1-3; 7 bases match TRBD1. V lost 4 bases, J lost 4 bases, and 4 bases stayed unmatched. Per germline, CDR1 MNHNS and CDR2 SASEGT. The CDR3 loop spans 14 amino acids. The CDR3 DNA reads TGTGCCAGCAGTGCGACAGGGAGGGGAAACACCATATATTTT. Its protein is CASSATGRGNTIYF.

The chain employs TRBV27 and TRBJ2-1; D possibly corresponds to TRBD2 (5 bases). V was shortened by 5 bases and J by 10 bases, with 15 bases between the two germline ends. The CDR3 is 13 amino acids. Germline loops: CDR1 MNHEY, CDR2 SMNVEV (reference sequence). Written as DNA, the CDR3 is TGTGCCAGCAGTGCCGGACTCCTAAGCGAGCAGTTCTTC. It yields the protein CASSAGLLSEQFF.

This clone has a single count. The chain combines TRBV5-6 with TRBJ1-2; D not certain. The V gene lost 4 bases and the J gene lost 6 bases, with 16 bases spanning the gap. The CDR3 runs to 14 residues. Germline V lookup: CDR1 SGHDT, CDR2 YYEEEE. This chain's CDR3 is CASSPDFEQHGYTF. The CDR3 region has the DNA TGTGCCAGCAGCCCTGACTTTGAACAACATGGCTACACCTTC.